A selection of T cell receptor beta chains follows, all from one sample in a study of OX40 agonist ivuxolimab in advanced cancers. The protocol was immunoSEQ multiplex PCR, while the TCRdb copy is restricted to in-frame clones and leaves out a portion. Among some 15,000 clones listed, 77% were seen once. This sample comprised CD4+ or CD8+ T cells sorted from blood, obtained in a trial of the OX40 agonist ivuxolimab. Receptors were obtained from an adult with an advanced solid tumor such as melanoma, head and neck, liver or kidney cancer. CDR3s include the opening cysteine and the closing phenylalanine or tryptophan. D genes are given only for firm matches. Size tells how often a clone was seen (once, few, many) or the class of an expanded clone, and some rows leave it out.

j_call: TRBJ2-2
clone_size: -
d_call: -
v_call: TRBV4-3
cdr3_aa: CASSQGVLNTGELFF
cdr3_nt: TGCGCCAGCAGCCAAGGGGTACTGAACACCGGGGAGCTGTTTTTT

j_call: TRBJ2-5
clone_size: -
d_call: -
v_call: TRBV28
cdr3_aa: CASSSAVYQETQYF
cdr3_nt: TGTGCCAGCAGTTCGGCCGTGTACCAAGAGACCCAGTACTTC

j_call: TRBJ2-7
clone_size: -
d_call: -
v_call: TRBV6-5
cdr3_aa: CASSPNSGPYEQYF
cdr3_nt: TGTGCCAGCAGTCCTAATAGCGGTCCCTACGAGCAGTACTTC

j_call: TRBJ2-1
clone_size: -
d_call: -
v_call: TRBV4-1
cdr3_aa: CASRDGVHNEQFF
cdr3_nt: TGCGCCAGCAGGGATGGCGTACACAATGAGCAGTTCTTC

j_call: TRBJ2-7
clone_size: -
d_call: -
v_call: TRBV27
cdr3_aa: CATRATLYEQYF
cdr3_nt: TGTGCCACGAGGGCCACGCTCTACGAGCAGTACTTC

j_call: TRBJ2-2
clone_size: -
d_call: -
v_call: TRBV5-4
cdr3_aa: CASSKGQKKIAGYTGELFF
cdr3_nt: TGTGCCAGCAGCAAGGGACAGAAAAAGATAGCGGGATACACCGGGGAGCTGTTTTTT

j_call: TRBJ2-5
clone_size: once
d_call: -
v_call: TRBV4-3
cdr3_aa: CASSQGRAAEETQYF
cdr3_nt: TGCGCCAGCAGCCAAGGGAGGGCCGCGGAAGAGACCCAGTACTTC

j_call: TRBJ2-3
clone_size: -
d_call: TRBD2
v_call: TRBV13
cdr3_aa: CASSYPSSGVTDTQYF
cdr3_nt: TGTGCCAGCAGCTACCCGAGTAGCGGGGTTACAGATACGCAGTATTTT

j_call: TRBJ1-1
clone_size: -
d_call: -
v_call: TRBV9
cdr3_aa: CASSAYRAGGTEAFF
cdr3_nt: TGTGCCAGCAGCGCCTACAGGGCCGGAGGCACTGAAGCTTTCTTT

j_call: TRBJ1-2
clone_size: -
d_call: -
v_call: TRBV13
cdr3_aa: CASSSGPQGNFYGYTF
cdr3_nt: TGTGCCAGCAGCTCCGGCCCGCAGGGAAACTTTTATGGCTACACCTTC

j_call: TRBJ1-4
clone_size: -
d_call: -
v_call: TRBV28
cdr3_aa: CASSPRQRVNEKLFF
cdr3_nt: TGTGCCAGCAGTCCACGACAGAGGGTTAATGAAAAACTGTTTTTT

j_call: TRBJ2-3
clone_size: -
d_call: -
v_call: TRBV27
cdr3_aa: CASSLGVGVNTDTQYF
cdr3_nt: TGTGCCAGCAGTCTCGGTGTAGGGGTAAACACAGATACGCAGTATTTT

j_call: TRBJ1-2
clone_size: -
d_call: -
v_call: TRBV10-3
cdr3_aa: CAISESSLSNYGYTF
cdr3_nt: TGTGCCATCAGTGAGTCTAGTCTCTCCAACTATGGCTACACCTTC

j_call: TRBJ1-1
clone_size: -
d_call: -
v_call: TRBV6-6
cdr3_aa: CASSYSTRDIEAFF
cdr3_nt: TGTGCCAGCAGTTACTCGACCCGGGATATTGAAGCTTTCTTT

j_call: TRBJ1-2
clone_size: -
d_call: TRBD1
v_call: TRBV7-6
cdr3_aa: CASSPDRGFGYTF
cdr3_nt: TGTGCCAGCAGCCCCGACAGGGGGTTTGGCTACACCTTC

j_call: TRBJ2-7
clone_size: -
d_call: -
v_call: TRBV7-9
cdr3_aa: CASSLVGAYEQYF
cdr3_nt: TGTGCCAGCAGCTTAGTCGGGGCGTACGAGCAGTACTTC

j_call: TRBJ2-1
clone_size: -
d_call: TRBD2
v_call: TRBV19
cdr3_aa: CASRGLAGESRTYNEQFF
cdr3_nt: TGTGCCAGTAGGGGACTAGCGGGAGAGTCTAGAACCTACAATGAGCAGTTCTTC

j_call: TRBJ2-2
clone_size: -
d_call: -
v_call: TRBV5-1
cdr3_aa: CASTLFTGELFF
cdr3_nt: TGCGCCAGCACCCTCTTCACCGGGGAGCTGTTTTTT

j_call: TRBJ2-3
clone_size: -
d_call: -
v_call: TRBV7-9
cdr3_aa: CASSSFESRVTDTQYF
cdr3_nt: TGTGCCAGCAGCTCCTTTGAGAGCAGGGTTACAGATACGCAGTATTTT

j_call: TRBJ1-1
clone_size: -
d_call: TRBD1
v_call: TRBV4-3
cdr3_aa: CASSSGTGVPEAFF
cdr3_nt: TGCGCCAGCAGCTCCGGGACAGGGGTCCCTGAAGCTTTCTTT

j_call: TRBJ1-2
clone_size: -
d_call: TRBD1
v_call: TRBV2
cdr3_aa: CASQISGGLYGYTF
cdr3_nt: TGTGCCAGCCAGATTTCAGGGGGTCTCTATGGCTACACCTTC

j_call: TRBJ2-2
clone_size: -
d_call: -
v_call: TRBV18
cdr3_aa: CASSPWYGLWNSNTGELFF
cdr3_nt: TGTGCCAGCTCACCATGGTACGGATTGTGGAATTCGAACACCGGGGAGCTGTTTTTT

j_call: TRBJ1-2
clone_size: -
d_call: -
v_call: TRBV15
cdr3_aa: CATSSRQVSNYGYTF
cdr3_nt: TGTGCCACCAGCAGCAGACAGGTATCTAACTATGGCTACACCTTC

j_call: TRBJ1-5
clone_size: -
d_call: -
v_call: TRBV6-5
cdr3_aa: CASSFLSSSNQPQHF
cdr3_nt: TGTGCCAGCAGTTTTCTCAGCTCTAGCAATCAGCCCCAGCATTTT

j_call: TRBJ2-1
clone_size: -
d_call: -
v_call: TRBV2
cdr3_aa: CASGQRYNEQFF
cdr3_nt: TGTGCCAGCGGGCAGCGATACAATGAGCAGTTCTTC

j_call: TRBJ2-3
clone_size: -
d_call: -
v_call: TRBV4-1
cdr3_aa: CASSQVEDTDTQYF
cdr3_nt: TGCGCCAGCAGCCAAGTCGAGGATACAGATACGCAGTATTTT

j_call: TRBJ1-1
clone_size: -
d_call: -
v_call: TRBV6-1
cdr3_aa: CASSEIGRMNTEAFF
cdr3_nt: TGTGCCAGCAGTGAAATTGGGAGGATGAACACTGAAGCTTTCTTT

j_call: TRBJ2-7
clone_size: -
d_call: TRBD1
v_call: TRBV5-4
cdr3_aa: CASSATGTERDQYF
cdr3_nt: TGTGCCAGCAGCGCAACCGGGACAGAGAGGGATCAGTACTTC

j_call: TRBJ2-3
clone_size: -
d_call: -
v_call: TRBV6-5
cdr3_aa: CASSRGRTLTDTQYF
cdr3_nt: TGTGCCAGCAGCAGGGGACGAACCCTCACAGATACGCAGTATTTT

j_call: TRBJ2-5
clone_size: -
d_call: -
v_call: TRBV11-2
cdr3_aa: CASSPPVRETQYF
cdr3_nt: TGTGCCAGCAGCCCCCCAGTAAGGGAGACCCAGTACTTC

j_call: TRBJ1-1
clone_size: -
d_call: -
v_call: TRBV10-1
cdr3_aa: CASSVGQLNTEAFF
cdr3_nt: TGCGCCAGCAGTGTTGGACAGTTGAACACTGAAGCTTTCTTT

j_call: TRBJ1-2
clone_size: -
d_call: -
v_call: TRBV6-5
cdr3_aa: CAVKALNYGYTF
cdr3_nt: TGTGCCGTCAAGGCACTTAACTATGGCTACACCTTC

j_call: TRBJ1-1
clone_size: -
d_call: -
v_call: TRBV19
cdr3_aa: CARGLNTEAFF
cdr3_nt: TGTGCCCGGGGCCTGAACACTGAAGCTTTCTTT

j_call: TRBJ2-2
clone_size: -
d_call: -
v_call: TRBV13
cdr3_aa: CASSLGAGAGYTGELFF
cdr3_nt: TGTGCCAGCAGCTTAGGCGCGGGGGCTGGGTACACCGGGGAGCTGTTTTTT

j_call: TRBJ1-2
clone_size: -
d_call: -
v_call: TRBV4-3
cdr3_aa: CASSQDTPYGYTF
cdr3_nt: TGCGCCAGCAGCCAAGATACCCCGTATGGCTACACCTTC

j_call: TRBJ1-3
clone_size: -
d_call: -
v_call: TRBV5-4
cdr3_aa: CASSLDGNTIYF
cdr3_nt: TGTGCCAGCAGCTTGGACGGAAACACCATATATTTT

j_call: TRBJ1-1
clone_size: -
d_call: -
v_call: TRBV11-2
cdr3_aa: CASSLYRAEAFF
cdr3_nt: TGTGCCAGCAGCTTATACAGGGCTGAAGCTTTCTTT

j_call: TRBJ2-1
clone_size: -
d_call: -
v_call: TRBV5-1
cdr3_aa: CASSWAGTGEQFF
cdr3_nt: TGCGCCAGCAGCTGGGCGGGAACTGGTGAGCAGTTCTTC

j_call: TRBJ2-1
clone_size: -
d_call: TRBD2
v_call: TRBV29-1
cdr3_aa: CSFREGRAGNEQFF
cdr3_nt: TGCAGTTTCCGAGAGGGGAGGGCAGGAAATGAGCAGTTCTTC

j_call: TRBJ2-5
clone_size: -
d_call: -
v_call: TRBV11-2
cdr3_aa: CASSFDRETQYF
cdr3_nt: TGTGCCAGCAGCTTCGACAGGGAGACCCAGTACTTC

j_call: TRBJ2-7
clone_size: -
d_call: TRBD1
v_call: TRBV19
cdr3_aa: CASSLQATTGAQQYF
cdr3_nt: TGTGCCAGTAGTCTGCAGGCGACCACAGGGGCACAGCAGTACTTC

j_call: TRBJ2-7
clone_size: -
d_call: -
v_call: TRBV5-4
cdr3_aa: CASRAETSYEQYF
cdr3_nt: TGTGCCAGCCGAGCGGAAACCTCCTACGAGCAGTACTTC

j_call: TRBJ2-1
clone_size: -
d_call: -
v_call: TRBV28
cdr3_aa: CASTLSAYYNEQFF
cdr3_nt: TGTGCCAGCACACTATCGGCATACTACAATGAGCAGTTCTTC

j_call: TRBJ1-2
clone_size: -
d_call: -
v_call: TRBV5-8
cdr3_aa: CASSFSNYGYTF
cdr3_nt: TGTGCCAGCAGCTTCAGCAACTATGGCTACACCTTC

j_call: TRBJ2-1
clone_size: -
d_call: -
v_call: TRBV6-5
cdr3_aa: CASSTGAYNEQFF
cdr3_nt: TGTGCCAGCAGTACCGGGGCCTACAATGAGCAGTTCTTC

j_call: TRBJ2-5
clone_size: -
d_call: TRBD2
v_call: TRBV6-5
cdr3_aa: CASSYSGLAVQETQYF
cdr3_nt: TGTGCCAGCAGTTACTCTGGACTAGCGGTTCAAGAGACCCAGTACTTC

j_call: TRBJ1-1
clone_size: few
d_call: -
v_call: TRBV7-6
cdr3_aa: CASSSLIGTEAFF
cdr3_nt: TGTGCCAGCAGCAGCTTGATAGGCACTGAAGCTTTCTTT

j_call: TRBJ2-7
clone_size: -
d_call: -
v_call: TRBV10-1
cdr3_aa: CASSESMASNEQYF
cdr3_nt: TGCGCCAGCAGTGAGTCGATGGCTTCCAACGAGCAGTACTTC

j_call: TRBJ1-3
clone_size: once
d_call: -
v_call: TRBV4-3
cdr3_aa: CASSQDRHIYF
cdr3_nt: TGCGCCAGCAGCCAAGATCGACACATATATTTT

j_call: TRBJ1-2
clone_size: -
d_call: TRBD1
v_call: TRBV4-1
cdr3_aa: CASTGQGHYGYTF
cdr3_nt: TGCGCCAGCACAGGACAGGGACACTATGGCTACACCTTC

j_call: TRBJ1-1
clone_size: -
d_call: -
v_call: TRBV27
cdr3_aa: CASSLVPNTEAFF
cdr3_nt: TGTGCCAGCAGTTTAGTGCCGAACACTGAAGCTTTCTTT

j_call: TRBJ2-5
clone_size: once
d_call: -
v_call: TRBV4-3
cdr3_aa: CASSQDLRGQETQYF
cdr3_nt: TGCGCCAGCAGCCAAGATTTGAGGGGTCAGGAGACCCAGTACTTC

j_call: TRBJ2-1
clone_size: -
d_call: TRBD2
v_call: TRBV9
cdr3_aa: CASSVGGAGVSSYNEQFF
cdr3_nt: TGTGCCAGCAGCGTAGGAGGGGCGGGAGTTAGCTCCTACAATGAGCAGTTCTTC

j_call: TRBJ2-7
clone_size: once
d_call: TRBD1
v_call: TRBV9
cdr3_aa: CASSGRDSTYEQYF
cdr3_nt: TGTGCCAGCAGCGGCCGGGACAGTACCTACGAGCAGTACTTC

j_call: TRBJ2-1
clone_size: -
d_call: -
v_call: TRBV13
cdr3_aa: CASSLRNNEQFF
cdr3_nt: TGTGCCAGCAGCTTAAGGAACAATGAGCAGTTCTTC

j_call: TRBJ2-3
clone_size: few
d_call: TRBD2
v_call: TRBV7-9
cdr3_aa: CASSLAGGYTDTQYF
cdr3_nt: TGTGCCAGCAGCTTAGCGGGAGGGTACACAGATACGCAGTATTTT

j_call: TRBJ2-7
clone_size: few
d_call: -
v_call: TRBV5-1
cdr3_aa: CASSAVPYEQYF
cdr3_nt: TGCGCCAGCAGCGCCGTCCCCTACGAGCAGTACTTC

j_call: TRBJ2-1
clone_size: -
d_call: TRBD2
v_call: TRBV2
cdr3_aa: CASLGGEGVNEQFF
cdr3_nt: TGTGCCAGCTTGGGGGGGGAGGGTGTAAATGAGCAGTTCTTC

j_call: TRBJ2-7
clone_size: -
d_call: -
v_call: TRBV4-1
cdr3_aa: CASSQAGTSGTYEQYF
cdr3_nt: TGCGCCAGCAGCCAAGCCGGGACATCGGGAACCTACGAGCAGTACTTC